The entry that follows covers one T cell receptor beta chain sequence. The sample originates from a study of blood T cell repertoires in COVID-19. About the research overall: Two negative PCRs, clearance, or symptom resolution characterized the recovered Cohort 3 donors. PBMCs, B-cell-depleted T cells, or T cells were the source of the cDNA or gDNA that made up the material.

Ages ranged from about 18 to 90 years, with residence in 24 US areas. Clinical history as reported by participants underpinned cohort assignment. The V gene end was trimmed by 7 bases and the J gene end by 2 bases; junction bases not matched to a gene: 5. The CDR3 sequence is 14 residues long. CDR1 and CDR2 (germline): SNHLY, FYNNEI. This table comes from immunoSEQ multiplex PCR, and its TCRdb copy is limited to in-frame clones, with some not included. The sample has roughly 150,000 clones, around 80% seen once. Specimen: PBMCs or T cells enriched from blood (not recorded which). This TCR derives from a woman in her 70s in a cohort exposed to, infected with or recovered from COVID-19 (not recorded which). The chain employs TRBV2 and TRBJ2-7; 10 bases agree with TRBD1. The CDR3: CASKIGTGAYEQYF. The CDR3 DNA reads TGTGCCAGCAAGATAGGGACAGGGGCCTACGAGCAGTACTTC.